The rows below give T cell receptor beta chains drawn from one sample of a study of low-dose radiotherapy and immunotherapy resistance in tumors. One entry per CDR3 protein results from TCRdb running MiXCR on the reads. The data contain about 64,000 distinct CDR3 sequences, around a quarter of them singletons. The sequenced sample was PBMCs, obtained before treatment. The source is a male donor with rectosigmoid adenocarcinoma. Both conserved end residues are part of each CDR3.

CASSRTSGGYEQFF | TRBJ2-1 | 14 | TRBV12-3/TRBV12-4
CASSSGTANTEAFF | TRBJ1-1 | 14 | TRBV7-9
CASSLADIRDEQFF | TRBJ2-1 | 14 | TRBV5-1
CASSLTGVYTGELFF | TRBJ2-2 | 15 | TRBV5-1
CASSRDGGPLHF | TRBJ1-6 | 12 | TRBV3-1
CASSGQQGEWNEQYF | TRBJ2-7 | 15 | TRBV12-3/TRBV12-4
CASSQPDRFQETQYF | TRBJ2-5 | 15 | TRBV4-3
CASSLPGTRDTGELFF | TRBJ2-2 | 16 | TRBV5-1
CASSQDLTSGRVSEQYF | TRBJ2-7 | 17 | TRBV4-3
CASGGTYEQYF | TRBJ2-7 | 11 | TRBV28
CASTMNTEAFF | TRBJ1-1 | 11 | TRBV28
CASTLVSATETQYF | TRBJ2-5 | 14 | TRBV11-2
CASSGAGTGAGSTF | TRBJ1-2 | 14 | TRBV28
CASSQNSGVGGYTF | TRBJ1-2 | 14 | TRBV5-5
CASSSPSTANYGYTF | TRBJ1-2 | 15 | TRBV11-2
CASSLVSVCQANRTSRPYEQYF | TRBJ2-7 | 22 | TRBV23-1
CASSQDRGTGGLYEQYF | TRBJ2-7 | 17 | TRBV3-1
CSASPRVAKNIQYF | TRBJ2-4 | 14 | TRBV20-1
CASRGGQAVYGYTF | TRBJ1-2 | 14 | TRBV27
CATSRDRGSARDEAFF | TRBJ1-1 | 16 | TRBV15
CASSLGGGWGTEAFF | TRBJ1-1 | 15 | TRBV7-2
CSARDTTTGELFF | TRBJ2-2 | 13 | TRBV20-1
CASSQGDSYSNQPQHF | TRBJ1-5 | 16 | TRBV4-2
CASSPGLEDTGELFF | TRBJ2-2 | 15 | TRBV21-1
CASKGEYSPLHF | TRBJ1-6 | 12 | TRBV19
CASSRDAASGANVLTF | TRBJ2-6 | 16 | TRBV2
CSDRPSGRCYEQYF | TRBJ2-7 | 14 | TRBV29-1
CSVEDHRGGVGYTF | TRBJ1-2 | 14 | TRBV29-1
CASTPRFQETQYF | TRBJ2-5 | 13 | TRBV6-2/TRBV6-3